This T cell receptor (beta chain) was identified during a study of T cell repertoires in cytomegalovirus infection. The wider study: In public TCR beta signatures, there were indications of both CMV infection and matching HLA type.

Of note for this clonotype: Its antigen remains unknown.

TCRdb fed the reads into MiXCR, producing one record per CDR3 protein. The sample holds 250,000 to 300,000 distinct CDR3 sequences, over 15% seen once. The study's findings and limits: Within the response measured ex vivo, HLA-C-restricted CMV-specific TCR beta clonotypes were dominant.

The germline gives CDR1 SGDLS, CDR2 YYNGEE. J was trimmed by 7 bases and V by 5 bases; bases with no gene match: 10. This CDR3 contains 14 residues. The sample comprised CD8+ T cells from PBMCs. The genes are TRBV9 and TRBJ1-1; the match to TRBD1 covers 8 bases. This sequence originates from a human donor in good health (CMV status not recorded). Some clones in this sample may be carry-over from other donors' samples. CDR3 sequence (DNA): TGTGCCAGCAGTTCAGGGGGCACAGACAATGAAGCTTTCTTT. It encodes CASSSGGTDNEAFF.